This T cell receptor (beta chain) is from a study of OX40 agonist ivuxolimab in advanced cancers. Study results and caveats: At 0.1 to 3.0 mg/kg and by week 6, clonal expansion occurred in CD4+ and CD8+ blood T cells.

Comments on this clone: Its target is not known.

Data came from immunoSEQ multiplex PCR; TCRdb stores just in-frame clones and leaves some out. Among about 21,000 clones listed, 83% were seen once. CDR3 length: 13 amino acids. Trimming took 4 bases from V and 5 from J, leaving 13 bases between them. The germline CDR1 and CDR2 sequences are SGHRS and YFSETQ. The receptor's source is an adult with an advanced solid tumor such as melanoma, head and neck, liver or kidney cancer. The chain joins TRBV5-1 to TRBJ2-7; tentative D call: TRBD1 (6 bases). The specimen was CD4+ or CD8+ T cells sorted from blood, collected in a trial of the OX40 agonist ivuxolimab. CDR3 nucleotide sequence: TGCGCCAGCAGCGGAACAGGGCTGGACGAGCAGTACTTC. Its protein product is CASSGTGLDEQYF.